These 31 T cell receptor beta chains share one sample of origin, sequenced in a study of T cells in Graves' hyperthyroidism and ophthalmopathy. RNA transcripts yielded amplified TCR beta CDR3 regions. The HTBI set primed first-round TCR CDR3 RT-PCR. TCRdb called the multiplex PCR reads again in MiXCR, with one record for every CDR3 protein. The table has under 250,000 distinct CDR3 sequences, 24% seen once. Sequences were obtained from blood. These receptor sequences come from a woman in her thirties or forties with Graves' ophthalmopathy.

This clonotype occurred many times. V is TRBV6-2 or TRBV6-3 and J is TRBJ2-7, with 9 nucleotides matching TRBD1. The CDR3 extends over 16 amino acids. Trimming cost V 6 bases and J 0 bases; bases outside gene matches: 9. Germline V gene lookup returns CDR1 MNHEY and CDR2 SVGEGT. CDR3 sequence (DNA): TGTGCCAGCAGCCTAGACAGGGGGGCCTCCTCCTACGAGCAGTACTTC. It is translated as CASSLDRGASSYEQYF.

The rearrangement links TRBV7-2 to TRBJ1-5; possible D gene TRBD1, 5 bases. The CDR3 consists of 13 residues. V gave up 5 bases and J gave up 6 bases, with 11 bases separating them. CDR1 and CDR2 from the germline V gene are SGHTA and FQGNSA. CDR3 DNA: TGTGCCAGCAGCACGACAGTAGGTCAGCCCCAGCATTTT. It translates to CASSTTVGQPQHF.

This clonotype was counted many times. This chain connects TRBV6-5 to TRBJ1-1; weak D call: TRBD1 (5 bases). Per the germline V gene, CDR1 is MNHEY and CDR2 is SVGAGI. The CDR3 consists of 13 residues. Trimming stripped 7 bases from V and 6 bases from J, with 15 bases between. The CDR3 protein is CASTKGTWAEAFF. Written as DNA, the CDR3 is TGTGCCAGCACCAAAGGGACGTGGGCTGAAGCTTTCTTT.

This clonotype showed up many times. The CDR3 loop is CAWSVTGGHTGELFF. In DNA form, the CDR3 reads TGTGCCTGGAGTGTAACGGGGGGCCACACCGGGGAGCTGTTTTTT. The J gene is TRBJ2-2, the V gene TRBV30; a possible D gene is TRBD2 (7 bases). Trimming pared 0 bases from V and 3 bases from J, leaving 11 bases between. CDR3 length equals 15 residues. The germline CDR1 and CDR2 sequences are GTSNPN and SVGIG (reference sequence).

This clonotype was observed many times. The chain combines TRBV5-1 with TRBJ2-2, with 9 bases identical to TRBD1. The germline CDR1 and CDR2 sequences are SGHRS and YFSETQ. The V and J ends lost 0 bases and 6 bases, in that order; junction bases with no gene match: 6. CDR3 length: 16 amino acids. Written as DNA, the CDR3 is TGCGCCAGCAGCTTGGCCCTCGACAGGGGGTCCGGGGAGCTGTTTTTT. It is translated as CASSLALDRGSGELFF.

This clonotype was observed many times. The chain employs TRBV28 and TRBJ1-1; 8 positions agree with TRBD1. The germline V gene encodes CDR1 MDHEN and CDR2 SYDVKM. Unmatched junction bases numbered 10, after V lost 8 bases and J lost 2 bases. The CDR3 covers 15 residues. CDR3 amino acids: CASQEGTGRNTEAFF. CDR3 sequence (DNA): TGTGCCAGCCAAGAAGGGACAGGACGTAACACTGAAGCTTTCTTT.

This chain connects TRBV28 to TRBJ1-1; D unclear. CDR1 and CDR2 from the germline V gene are MDHEN and SYDVKM. The CDR3 is 11 residues long. V was cut by 10 bases and J by 2 bases, with 8 bases left in between. As DNA, the CDR3 is TGTGCCACCCACGGAAACACTGAAGCTTTCTTT. This sequence encodes CATHGNTEAFF.

This clonotype was detected ten times or more. This chain joins TRBV28 and TRBJ2-7; 8 bases match TRBD1. This CDR3 has 16 amino acids. V lost 6 bases and J lost 1; bases outside the gene matches: 11. In germline, CDR1 is MDHEN, CDR2 SYDVKM. CDR3 sequence: CASSPRTGWISYEQYF. The CDR3 DNA sequence: TGTGCCAGCAGCCCCAGGACAGGGTGGATTTCCTACGAGCAGTACTTC. Using reference TRBV28 and TRBJ2-7 for the parts outside the CDR3, the full variable domain is DVKVTQSSRYLVKRTGEKVFLECVQDMDHENMFWYRQDPGLGLRLIYFSYDVKMKEKGDIPEGYSVSREKKERFSLILESASTNQTSMYLCASSPRTGWISYEQYFGPGTRLTVT.

This clonotype was counted at least ten times. V gene TRBV12-5 combines with J gene TRBJ1-1, with TRBD1 as a possible D gene (5 bases). CDR1 and CDR2 (germline): LGHNT, FRNRAP. This CDR3 is 12 amino acids long. V dropped 4 bases and J dropped 4 bases, with 7 bases sitting between them. The CDR3 DNA reads as TGTGCTAGTGGTTATGGGACCACTGAAGCTTTCTTT. It yields the protein CASGYGTTEAFF. Full variable domain (rest looked up from reference TRBV12-5 and TRBJ1-1): DARVTQTPRHKVTEMGQEVTMRCQPILGHNTVFWYRQTMMQGLELLAYFRNRAPLDDSGMPKDRFSAEMPDATLATLKIQPSEPRDSAVYFCASGYGTTEAFFGQGTRLTVV.

This clonotype was observed at least ten times. This chain links TRBV19 with TRBJ1-1; D gene uncertain. Trimming removed 5 bases at V and 0 bases at J, with 13 bases between. This CDR3 spans 15 amino acids. CDR1 LNHDA and CDR2 SQIVND come from the germline V gene (reference sequence). The CDR3 reads CASSAQWELNTEAFF. The CDR3 DNA reads TGTGCCAGTAGTGCCCAATGGGAACTGAACACTGAAGCTTTCTTT.

This sequence joins TRBV11-2 and TRBJ1-3, with D perhaps TRBD1 (5 bases). Trimming pared 3 bases from V and 2 bases from J, leaving 11 bases between. The germline CDR1 and CDR2 sequences are SGHAT and FQNNGV. The CDR3 extends over 15 amino acids. The CDR3 nucleotides read TGTGCCAGCAGCTTGCAGGGTCTGCCTGGAAACACCATATATTTT. Amino acids: CASSLQGLPGNTIYF.

This clonotype was recorded many times. The chain links TRBV11-2 to TRBJ1-2, with 12 bases fitting TRBD1. Germline V gene sequence: CDR1 SGHAT, CDR2 FQNNGV. The V segment lost 1 base and the J segment 5 bases; nucleotides outside the gene matches: 5. The CDR3 is 16 residues long. The CDR3 DNA reads TGTGCCAGCAGCTTAGGCCAGGGACAGGGGGCTTATGGCTACACCTTC. As protein: CASSLGQGQGAYGYTF.

This clonotype showed up many times. The CDR3 protein is CASSLDGGASYNEQFF. Written as DNA, the CDR3 is TGTGCCAGCAGCTTAGATGGGGGGGCTTCCTACAATGAGCAGTTCTTC. This chain links TRBV11-2 with TRBJ2-1, with D possibly being TRBD2 (7 bases). Trimming took 0 bases from V and 1 from J, leaving 10 bases between them. The CDR3 loop spans 16 amino acids. Germline V gives CDR1 SGHAT, CDR2 FQNNGV.

This clonotype was counted a few times. This chain connects TRBV28 to TRBJ1-2; 9 positions agree with TRBD1. Germline CDR1 is MDHEN and CDR2 is SYDVKM. This CDR3 comprises 14 residues. With V trimmed by 8 bases and J by 10 bases, 14 bases remained unmatched. CDR3 sequence: CASGGLQGAKAYTF. The CDR3 DNA reads as TGTGCCAGCGGAGGGCTACAGGGGGCGAAGGCCTACACCTTC.

Ten or more counts support this clonotype. The genes are TRBV6-5 and TRBJ2-2; D uncertain. The CDR3 totals 13 residues. Germline lookup yields CDR1 MNHEY and CDR2 SVGAGI. V was trimmed by 6 bases and J by 1 base, leaving 6 bases between them. For the CDR3, the DNA is TGTGCCAGCAGGCGACAGAACACCGGGGAGCTGTTTTTT. It yields the protein CASRRQNTGELFF.

In its sample, this clonotype was seen many times. This chain joins TRBV27 and TRBJ2-6, with D unresolved. This CDR3 region has 13 residues. The germline V gene has CDR1 MNHEY and CDR2 SMNVEV (reference sequence). V lost 4 bases and J 1 base, leaving 2 bases between the germline ends. CDR3 region: CASSSSGANVLTF. CDR3 nucleotides: TGTGCCAGCAGTTCATCTGGGGCCAACGTCCTGACTTTC.

This clonotype was counted many times. The rearrangement uses TRBV20-1 and TRBJ2-7, with 11 bases that match TRBD2. From germline, CDR1 is DFQATT and CDR2 SNEGSKA (reference sequence). This CDR3 comprises 13 residues. J was trimmed by 4 bases and V by 5 bases; bases with no gene match: 4. The CDR3 protein is CSALGLAGYEQYF. The DNA for the CDR3 is TGCAGTGCTCTCGGACTAGCGGGTTACGAGCAGTACTTC.

This clonotype was observed at least ten times. The V gene is TRBV20-1, the J gene TRBJ2-5; 7 bases are shared with TRBD2. J lost 4 bases, V lost 3 bases, and 11 bases had no gene match. The CDR3 extends over 15 amino acids. The V gene's germline CDR1 is DFQATT and CDR2 SNEGSKA (reference sequence). Written as DNA, the CDR3 is TGCAGTGCTAGGGCCACTACGGGGGGAGTAGAGACCCAGTACTTC. Translated, it gives CSARATTGGVETQYF.

This clonotype was seen at least ten times. The V call is TRBV2, the J call TRBJ1-5; D is ambiguous. Trimming removed 7 bases from V and 6 bases from J, with 13 bases in between. This CDR3 is built from 13 residues. Germline V lookup: CDR1 SNHLY, CDR2 FYNNEI. CDR3 in amino acids: CASNSAGSQPQHF. CDR3 sequence (DNA): TGTGCCAGCAACTCCGCGGGGAGTCAGCCCCAGCATTTT.

This clonotype was counted many times. The chain couples TRBV7-8 to TRBJ1-2; D call uncertain. V was pared by 5 bases and J by 1 base, with 8 bases between. CDR1 and CDR2 from the germline V gene are SGHVS and FQNEAQ. The CDR3 has 13 residues. The CDR3 reads CASSDRINYGYTF. Here the CDR3 DNA reads TGTGCCAGCAGCGACCGGATTAACTATGGCTACACCTTC.

In its sample, this clonotype was seen many times. Here the CDR3 DNA reads TGTGCCAGCAGTGACAGGGGCAATCAGCCCCAGCATTTT. Protein product: CASSDRGNQPQHF. The chain combines TRBV28 with TRBJ1-5; 7 positions agree with TRBD1. The trim removed 5 bases at V and 2 bases at J, leaving 0 bases unmatched. The CDR3 is made up of 13 amino acids. Germline CDR1 and CDR2: MDHEN and SYDVKM.

This clonotype was counted many times. This clone may be a read error of a much larger clone one base away. The final CDR3 position lacks the conserved phenylalanine or tryptophan, pointing to a likely read error. The V and J genes are TRBV6-1 and TRBJ1-5; TRBD1 agrees at 7 bases. Trimming took 6 bases from V and 3 from J; bases not matched to a gene: 8. Looked up from germline, CDR1 is MNHNS and CDR2 is SASEGT. This CDR3 is built from 15 residues. CDR3 sequence reads: CASSPGQTFNQPQHL. The CDR3 nucleotides read TGTGCCAGCAGCCCGGGACAGACATTCAATCAGCCCCAGCATCTT.

This clonotype was observed at least ten times. CDR3 protein: CASRQREGGYTGELFF. For the CDR3, the DNA is TGTGCCAGCAGACAGCGGGAGGGGGGGTACACCGGGGAGCTGTTTTTT. The chain uses TRBV11-2 and TRBJ2-2, with 10 bases identical to TRBD2. Trimming removed 6 bases from V and 3 bases from J; junction bases left unmatched: 7. The CDR3 has 16 residues. Germline V gene lookup returns CDR1 SGHAT and CDR2 FQNNGV. Together with reference TRBV11-2 and TRBJ2-2, the CDR3 gives the full variable domain: EAGVAQSPRYKIIEKRQSVAFWCNPISGHATLYWYQQILGQGPKLLIQFQNNGVVDDSQLPKDRFSAERLKGVDSTLKIQPAKLEDSAVYLCASRQREGGYTGELFFGEGSRLTVL.

This clonotype was seen only a few times. The J gene is TRBJ2-5, the V gene TRBV5-1, with D uncertain. With 4 bases removed from V and 5 bases from J, the gap between germline ends came to 15 bases. Looked up from germline, CDR1 is SGHRS and CDR2 is YFSETQ. This CDR3 is built from 14 residues. The CDR3 region is CASSPRPSKETQYF. As DNA, the CDR3 is TGCGCCAGCAGCCCGAGGCCTAGTAAGGAGACCCAGTACTTC.

This clonotype showed up many times. The rearrangement joins TRBV7-9 to TRBJ2-5; TRBD2 might be the D (6 bases). Trimming pared 7 bases from V and 1 base from J, leaving 13 bases between. This CDR3 has 14 residues. Germline CDR1 SEHNR, CDR2 FQNEAQ (reference sequence). DNA of the CDR3: TGTGCCAGCACAGGGAGCGGGTTCCAAGAGACCCAGTACTTC. Encoded protein: CASTGSGFQETQYF.

In its sample, this clonotype was seen a few times. The V call is TRBV7-2, the J call TRBJ2-7, with 9 bases fitting TRBD1. The J segment lost 1 base and the V segment lost 8 bases, leaving 6 bases of the junction unmatched. The CDR3 consists of 14 residues. Germline V gene data show CDR1 as SGHTA and CDR2 as FQGNSA. The CDR3 loop reads CASVTGTGSYEQYF. CDR3 nucleotides: TGTGCCAGCGTAACCGGGACAGGGTCCTACGAGCAGTACTTC. Variable domain in full (rest from reference TRBV7-2 and TRBJ2-7): GAGVSQSPSNKVTEKGKDVELRCDPISGHTALYWYRQSLGQGLEFLIYFQGNSAPDKSGLPSDRFSAERTGGSVSTLTIQRTQQEDSAVYLCASVTGTGSYEQYFGPGTRLTVT.

Ten or more counts support this clonotype. The rearrangement uses TRBV10-2 and TRBJ1-1; TRBD1 is a possible D gene (6 bases). CDR3 length equals 16 residues. Trimming stripped 4 bases from V and 5 bases from J, with 20 bases between. The germline V gene has CDR1 WSHSY and CDR2 SAAADI. CDR3 DNA sequence: TGCGCCAGCAGTGCAAACCGAGGGGGGGCGAGTACTGAAGCTTTCTTT. Translating it yields CASSANRGGASTEAFF.

This chain connects TRBV12-3 or TRBV12-4 to TRBJ2-5; TRBD1 agrees at 11 bases. V was clipped by 7 bases and J by 4 bases; unmatched bases: 11. The CDR3 loop spans 16 amino acids. CDR3: CASNSQAGTGGETQYF. Written as DNA, the CDR3 is TGTGCCAGCAATTCTCAAGCCGGGACAGGGGGAGAGACCCAGTACTTC.

This clonotype was recorded at least ten times. The V call is TRBV12-3 or TRBV12-4, the J call TRBJ1-1, with D possibly matching TRBD1 (5 bases). This CDR3 is 13 amino acids long. V gave up 2 bases and J gave up 2 bases, with 6 bases separating them. The CDR3 DNA follows: TGTGCCAGCAGTTTACAGGGAAACACTGAAGCTTTCTTT. Translated, it gives CASSLQGNTEAFF.

This clonotype has ten or more counts. The chain joins TRBV7-9 to TRBJ1-1, with D unresolved. Trimming removed 0 bases from V and 2 bases from J, with 10 bases in between. Germline CDR1 is SEHNR and CDR2 is FQNEAQ (reference sequence). The CDR3 is 15 amino acids. In DNA form, the CDR3 reads TGTGCCAGCAGCTTAGCTGGGATCCCCAACACTGAAGCTTTCTTT. Translated, it gives CASSLAGIPNTEAFF.

This clonotype was found many times. The chain employs TRBV19 and TRBJ1-1, with D possibly TRBD1 on 6 matching bases. V was trimmed by 4 bases and J by 1 base, leaving 7 bases between them. Germline V CDR1 and CDR2: LNHDA, SQIVND (reference sequence). The CDR3 has 13 residues. CDR3 region: CASSRGANTEAFF. In DNA form, the CDR3 reads TGTGCCAGTAGTAGGGGGGCGAACACTGAAGCTTTCTTT.